The entry that follows covers one T cell receptor (beta chain) sequence. This clone's antigen is unknown. Qualities for individual bases were not recorded, and no much larger clone is one base off. Based on the germline V gene, the CDR1 and CDR2 sequences are MDHEN and SYDVKM. The CDR3 numbers 16 residues from cysteine through phenylalanine. Left in the record is the CDR3 DNA by itself, 48 bases read in frame from the first base. V is cut by 5 bases and J by 5 bases, and the space between the germline ends is 19 bases. The protocol used for the library was the immunoSEQ multiplex PCR assay. TCRdb retrieved this table from immuneACCESS and kept in-frame rearrangements only. Not all clones are present; in checked studies, unresolved V genes account for under half, and no reason is known for the remainder. The sample table shows about 130,000 clones, and approximately 91% are seen once. Of the sample, 3% to 3.5% is held by the ten largest clones.

This specimen comes from a study of control samples from healthy donors and cancer patients (dated by TCRdb to about 2020). The V and J genes are TRBV28 and TRBJ2-1; the D gene is perhaps TRBD2, from 6 matching bases. Sequencing was performed on blood. The clonotype originates from a man between 50 and 59 years old in good health. The DNA sequence follows: TGTGCCAGCAGTCTAATACCGAACGCGGGGAACAATGAGCAGTTCTTC. It codes for CASSLIPNAGNNEQFF.